This T cell receptor beta chain was sequenced during a study of cytomegalovirus exposure and HLA in healthy donors. Whole-study results and caveats: Follow-up analysis later connected one missense variant in DCLRE1C with trimming of TCR beta V- and J-genes. What TCR beta sequences reportedly achieved was accurate prediction of HLA-A and HLA-B alleles in most subjects. CMV serostatus was the sole immune exposure data available.

About this clone itself: Its antigen is undetermined.

The PCR made use of 60 Vbeta and 13 Jbeta primers. Some clones are missing from TCRdb's copy, which holds only in-frame ones; the method was immunoSEQ multiplex PCR. The table lists some 70,000 clones, around 77% of them singletons, with more than 5% in the top ten. Sequences were obtained from PBMCs. This clonotype was sampled from a male donor in good health and CMV-seropositive.

CDR3 protein: CASSSSSSAGELFF. DNA for the CDR3: TGTGCCAGCAGCTCCTCTTCTAGCGCCGGGGAGCTGTTTTTT. V and J are TRBV7-6 and TRBJ2-2, with D perhaps matching TRBD2 (6 bases). The CDR3 runs 14 residues. V gave up 4 bases and J gave up 6 bases, with 12 bases separating them. Germline CDR1 and CDR2: SGHVS and FNYEAQ. Full variable domain (rest looked up from reference TRBV7-6 and TRBJ2-2): GAGVSQSPRYKVTKRGQDVALRCDPISGHVSLYWYRQALGQGPEFLTYFNYEAQQDKSGLPNDRFSAERPEGSISTLTIQRTEQRDSAMYRCASSSSSSAGELFFGEGSRLTVL.